The 32 T cell receptor beta chains below come from one sample, sequenced in a study of blood T cell repertoires in COVID-19. Assay used: immunoSEQ multiplex PCR; TCRdb lists only in-frame clones, some missing. The sample yields 430,000 or so clones, roughly 84% seen once. The specimen was PBMCs or T cells enriched from blood (not recorded which). These receptor sequences come from a woman under 30 who had been exposed to COVID-19.

The CDR3, as DNA: TGTGCCAGTACTAGGACAGCGAACACTGAAGCTTTCTTT. Its translation: CASTRTANTEAFF. The V and J genes are TRBV19 and TRBJ1-1; a weak D match, TRBD1 (6 bases). The germline V gene has CDR1 LNHDA and CDR2 SQIVND (reference sequence). Trimming removed 7 bases at V and 1 base at J, with 10 bases between. This CDR3 has 13 residues.

This clone was seen once. V usage is TRBV18 and J usage is TRBJ2-3; unclear D gene. Germline V gives CDR1 KGHSH, CDR2 LQKENI. V lost 3 bases and J lost 4, with 5 bases in between. The CDR3 length is 12 residues. The CDR3: CASSPLSDTQYF. CDR3 nucleotide sequence: TGTGCCAGCTCACCCCTCTCAGATACGCAGTATTTT. Variable domain in full (rest from reference TRBV18 and TRBJ2-3): NAGVMQNPRHLVRRRGQEARLRCSPMKGHSHVYWYRQLPEEGLKFMVYLQKENIIDESGMPKERFSAEFPKEGPSILRIQQVVRGDSAAYFCASSPLSDTQYFGPGTRLTVL.

The V gene is TRBV6-5, the J gene TRBJ1-6; unclear D gene. Germline V CDR1 and CDR2: MNHEY, SVGAGI. The CDR3 sequence is 15 residues long. Between the trimmed V and J ends, which lost 8 bases and 5 bases, there was a span of 16 bases. CDR3 loop: CASAKDTANNSPLHF. Written as DNA, the CDR3 is TGTGCCAGCGCAAAGGATACAGCAAATAATTCACCCCTCCACTTT.

The chain couples TRBV7-8 to TRBJ2-7; D is perhaps TRBD2 (7 bases). Trimming took off 0 bases at V and 4 bases at J, with 16 bases between the two ends. CDR1 is SGHVS, CDR2 FQNEAQ, per germline. The CDR3 is 16 amino acids. The DNA of the CDR3 is TGTGCCAGCAGCTTAGCGCCTGAGGGGGGAGGGTACGAGCAGTACTTC. Protein: CASSLAPEGGGYEQYF.

With regard to this clone: Within the sample, other DNA sequences also encode this same CDR3. The V and J genes are TRBV27 and TRBJ2-7; 7 nucleotides match TRBD1. The germline V gene encodes CDR1 MNHEY and CDR2 SMNVEV (reference sequence). CDR3 length equals 13 residues. Trimming took 6 bases from V and 2 from J; bases not matched to a gene: 4. The CDR3 DNA is TGTGCCAGCAGCCCGGGACAGCCCTACGAGCAGTACTTC. The encoded protein is CASSPGQPYEQYF.

This rearrangement joins TRBV11-3 to TRBJ2-3; 7 bases are shared with TRBD2. Trimming cost V 2 bases and J 3 bases; bases outside gene matches: 5. The CDR3 is 15 residues long. Germline V gene lookup returns CDR1 SGHNT and CDR2 YENEEA. The CDR3 here is CASSLLPGGTDTQYF. The CDR3 DNA reads as TGTGCCAGCAGCTTATTGCCCGGGGGGACAGATACGCAGTATTTT.

The CDR3: CASSTGRTRGFETQYF. DNA for the CDR3: TGTGCCAGCAGCACCGGGAGGACTAGGGGGTTTGAGACCCAGTACTTC. The V and J genes are TRBV7-9 and TRBJ2-5, with a weak D call TRBD2 (7 bases). The CDR3 sequence is 16 residues long. V lost 5 bases, J lost 5 bases, and 21 bases lay in between. Germline CDR1 is SEHNR and CDR2 is FQNEAQ (reference sequence).

This chain links TRBV7-2 with TRBJ2-7; no reliable D call. Germline V lookup: CDR1 SGHTA, CDR2 FQGNSA. The CDR3 contains 13 residues. The V and J ends lost 1 base and 2 bases respectively, with 6 bases between them. The CDR3 protein is CASSLVPAYEQYF. CDR3 nucleotide sequence: TGTGCCAGCAGCTTAGTCCCAGCCTACGAGCAGTACTTC. Full variable domain (remainder filled in from reference TRBV7-2 and TRBJ2-7): GAGVSQSPSNKVTEKGKDVELRCDPISGHTALYWYRQSLGQGLEFLIYFQGNSAPDKSGLPSDRFSAERTGGSVSTLTIQRTQQEDSAVYLCASSLVPAYEQYFGPGTRLTVT.

The chain carries TRBV7-3 and TRBJ2-5; 9 bases map to TRBD1. V trimming: 5 bases; J trimming: 4 bases; junction bases outside the gene matches: 8. In germline, CDR1 is SGHTA, CDR2 FQGTGA. The CDR3 is 15 amino acids. The CDR3 coding sequence is TGTGCCAGCAGCCCGACAGGGGGGAAAAGAGAGACCCAGTACTTC. Its protein is CASSPTGGKRETQYF. Based on the CDR3 plus reference TRBV7-3 and TRBJ2-5, the full variable domain is GAGVSQTPSNKVTEKGKYVELRCDPISGHTALYWYRQSLGQGPEFLIYFQGTGAADDSGLPNDRFFAVRPEGSVSTLKIQRTERGDSAVYLCASSPTGGKRETQYFGPGTRLLVL.

This chain links TRBV3-1 (or the pseudogene TRBV3-2) with TRBJ2-5, with 7 positions matching TRBD2. J gave up 1 base and V 4 bases, and 12 bases lay outside the gene matches. The CDR3 totals 17 residues. Germline V gene data show CDR1 as LGHDT and CDR2 as YNNKEL (reference sequence). CDR3 residues: CASSPTGGAGRQETQYF. CDR3 in DNA: TGTGCCAGCAGCCCAACGGGGGGAGCGGGCCGCCAAGAGACCCAGTACTTC.

This chain connects TRBV10-2 to TRBJ2-7; a weak D match, TRBD2 (5 bases). This CDR3 is 14 amino acids long. The V gene's germline CDR1 is WSHSY and CDR2 SAAADI. V shed 5 bases and J shed 7 bases, with 18 bases lying between them. For the CDR3, the DNA is TGCGCCAGCAGTCTTGGAGGTCCCACTTGGGAGCAGTACTTC. It encodes CASSLGGPTWEQYF.

This sequence joins TRBV4-1 and TRBJ1-5; D not certain. V lost 0 bases and J 0 bases, leaving 6 bases between the germline ends. The CDR3 has 15 residues. Germline V gives CDR1 MGHRA, CDR2 YSYEKL. The CDR3 region has the DNA TGCGCCAGCAGCCAAGAGTACGGTAGCAATCAGCCCCAGCATTTT. Amino acids: CASSQEYGSNQPQHF.

This clone was detected a few times. Within the sample, other DNA sequences also encode this same CDR3. The rearrangement uses TRBV30 and TRBJ1-3; TRBD1 matches at 11 bases. V lost 0 bases and J lost 4; bases outside the gene matches: 2. The CDR3 sequence is 15 residues long. Germline values: CDR1 GTSNPN, CDR2 SVGIG (reference sequence). The CDR3 coding sequence is TGTGCCTGGAGTGTGGACAGGGGGCCAGGAAACACCATATATTTT. Protein sequence: CAWSVDRGPGNTIYF.

This chain uses TRBV6-4 with TRBJ2-1; 10 nucleotides match TRBD2. This CDR3 has 16 amino acids. The trim removed 6 bases at V and 2 bases at J, leaving 7 bases unmatched. Per the germline V gene, CDR1 is MRHNA and CDR2 is SNTAGT. The CDR3 sequence: CASSEKSGGAYNEQFF. DNA for the CDR3: TGTGCCAGCAGCGAGAAAAGCGGGGGGGCCTACAATGAGCAGTTCTTC.

The V gene is TRBV21-1, the J gene TRBJ1-1; the table's D gene call, TRBD1, was not cross checked with the DNA. TRBV21-1 is marked as a pseudogene. The CDR3 is made up of 16 amino acids. DNA for the CDR3: TGTGCCAGCAGCAAAGACTCAGGGACAGATTTCGCTGAAGCTTTCTTT. It is translated as CASSKDSGTDFAEAFF.

The rearrangement links TRBV9 to TRBJ2-3, with D possibly being TRBD2 (6 bases). Looked up from germline, CDR1 is SGDLS and CDR2 is YYNGEE. The V and J ends lost 5 bases and 1 base respectively, with 14 bases between them. CDR3 size: 15 residues. This chain's CDR3 is CASREGLVGTDTQYF. The CDR3 DNA sequence: TGTGCCAGCAGGGAGGGCCTAGTGGGCACAGATACGCAGTATTTT.

V and J are TRBV6-1 and TRBJ1-2; 7 bases are shared with TRBD1. Per the germline V gene, CDR1 is MNHNS and CDR2 is SASEGT. There are 19 residues in the CDR3. The V gene end was trimmed by 4 bases and the J gene end by 0 bases; junction bases not matched to a gene: 17. Written as DNA, the CDR3 is TGTGCCAGCAGTGGTCGACAGGGTCCGGTTTCGCATCCTAACTATGGCTACACCTTC. Translation: CASSGRQGPVSHPNYGYTF.

The rearrangement links TRBV28 to TRBJ1-1; no firm D call. This CDR3 spans 15 amino acids. With 6 bases removed from V and 1 base from J, the gap between germline ends came to 15 bases. Germline values: CDR1 MDHEN, CDR2 SYDVKM. The CDR3 coding sequence is TGTGCCAGCAGAACCTCCCGGCTAGGGAACACTGAAGCTTTCTTT. Protein sequence: CASRTSRLGNTEAFF.

The CDR3 sequence: CASSPNRGYTF. As DNA, the CDR3 is TGTGCCAGCAGCCCAAACAGGGGCTACACCTTC. This chain connects TRBV28 to TRBJ1-2; D is possibly TRBD1 (5 bases). V lost 6 bases to trimming and J lost 8 bases, with 10 bases between them. The CDR3 covers 11 residues. Germline V gene sequence: CDR1 MDHEN, CDR2 SYDVKM.

The rearrangement uses TRBV7-2 and TRBJ1-5; TRBD1 might be the D (5 bases). From germline, CDR1 is SGHTA and CDR2 FQGNSA. V was shortened by 4 bases and J by 3 bases, with 16 bases between the two germline ends. The CDR3 is made up of 16 amino acids. The CDR3 DNA reads TGTGCCAGCAGCTCGGGGAGGGGTACAAACAATCAGCCCCAGCATTTT. This gives the protein CASSSGRGTNNQPQHF.

The chain recombines TRBV11-2 with TRBJ1-5, with D perhaps matching TRBD1 (5 bases). CDR3 length: 13 residues. The germline V gene encodes CDR1 SGHAT and CDR2 FQNNGV. The V gene lost 5 bases and the J gene lost 7 bases, with 12 bases spanning the gap. This CDR3 is CASSTVGGQPQHF. The CDR3, as DNA: TGTGCCAGCAGCACGGTGGGGGGACAGCCCCAGCATTTT.

This chain links TRBV9 with TRBJ2-7; 9 bases are a match to TRBD2. The ends lost 4 bases at V and 3 bases at J; junction bases unmatched: 8. The CDR3 runs 15 residues. Germline loops: CDR1 SGDLS, CDR2 YYNGEE. The CDR3 coding sequence is TGTGCCAGCAGCCTACACTTAGCGGGAGTCTACGAGCAGTACTTC. It encodes CASSLHLAGVYEQYF.

V is TRBV4-1 and J is TRBJ1-1; a weak D match, TRBD1 (5 bases). CDR1 and CDR2 (germline): MGHRA, YSYEKL. This CDR3 has 15 residues. V lost 4 bases, J lost 4 bases, and 16 bases lay in between. The CDR3 sequence is CASSPHSTVATEAFF. The CDR3 nucleotides are TGCGCCAGCAGCCCTCACTCGACAGTTGCCACTGAAGCTTTCTTT.

This clone appeared a few times. The V and J genes are TRBV23-1 and TRBJ1-6; D ambiguous. TRBV23-1 is classed as an ORF, of uncertain function. The CDR3 loop spans 23 amino acids. V was pared by 3 bases and J by 5 bases, with 35 bases between. The DNA for the CDR3 is TGCGCCAGCAGTCAGTCGATACTCATGCATGGCGAGGGTTGGAGAGGGCATAATTCACCCCTCCACTTT. Amino acids: CASSQSILMHGEGWRGHNSPLHF.

The chain uses TRBV5-1 and TRBJ2-6; TRBD2 is a possible D gene (6 bases). CDR3 size: 15 residues. Germline V gives CDR1 SGHRS, CDR2 YFSETQ. Trimming left V 1 base short and J 2 bases short, with 7 bases between. CDR3 DNA sequence: TGCGCCAGCAGCTTGACGGGGGCTGGGGCCAACGTCCTGACTTTC. Protein sequence: CASSLTGAGANVLTF.

The chain uses TRBV7-2 and TRBJ2-7; 7 positions agree with TRBD1. This CDR3 region has 15 residues. The ends lost 4 bases at V and 1 base at J; junction bases unmatched: 7. CDR1 is SGHTA and CDR2 is FQGNSA in the germline V gene. CDR3 bases: TGTGCCAGCAGCTCCCAAGGGGGACAGTCCTACGAGCAGTACTTC. It yields the protein CASSSQGGQSYEQYF.

V and J are TRBV7-3 and TRBJ2-1; 7 nucleotides match TRBD2. V lost 2 bases to trimming and J lost 5 bases; unmatched junction nucleotides: 12. Germline V gene data show CDR1 as SGHTA and CDR2 as FQGTGA. There are 17 residues in the CDR3. CDR3 residues: CASSLVVGSGTDNEQFF. Here the CDR3 DNA reads TGTGCCAGCAGCTTAGTAGTCGGGAGCGGGACCGACAATGAGCAGTTCTTC.

CDR3 DNA: TGCGCCAGCAGCTTAGTAGGCGGGGCGGGAGCTGAAGCTTTCTTT. This sequence encodes CASSLVGGAGAEAFF. The chain has TRBV5-1 and TRBJ1-1, with a weak D call TRBD1 (5 bases). V shed 2 bases and J shed 6 bases, with 17 bases lying between them. The germline gives CDR1 SGHRS, CDR2 YFSETQ. There are 15 residues in the CDR3. Together with reference TRBV5-1 and TRBJ1-1, the CDR3 gives the full variable domain: KAGVTQTPRYLIKTRGQQVTLSCSPISGHRSVSWYQQTPGQGLQFLFEYFSETQRNKGNFPGRFSGRQFSNSRSEMNVSTLELGDSALYLCASSLVGGAGAEAFFGQGTRLTVV.

The V gene is TRBV9, the J gene TRBJ1-6; no clear D gene. CDR1 is SGDLS, CDR2 YYNGEE, per germline. The CDR3 extends over 14 amino acids. V was cut by 4 bases and J by 8 bases, with 13 bases left in between. The CDR3 here is CASSPQRQDSPLHF. CDR3 nucleotide sequence: TGTGCCAGCAGCCCGCAGCGGCAGGATTCACCCCTCCACTTT. The variable domain in full, completed from reference TRBV9 and TRBJ1-6, reads DSGVTQTPKHLITATGQRVTLRCSPRSGDLSVYWYQQSLDQGLQFLIQYYNGEERAKGNILERFSAQQFPDLHSELNLSSLELGDSALYFCASSPQRQDSPLHFGNGTRLTVT.

The chain is built from TRBV27 and TRBJ2-7; 8 positions agree with TRBD2. This CDR3 has 18 amino acids. Per germline, CDR1 MNHEY and CDR2 SMNVEV (reference sequence). With 5 bases clipped from V and 0 bases from J, the junction kept 15 bases outside the gene matches. CDR3 protein: CASSLPPTVAGSSYEQYF. CDR3 coding DNA: TGTGCCAGCAGTCTCCCCCCGACGGTAGCGGGAAGCTCCTACGAGCAGTACTTC.

The V call is TRBV18, the J call TRBJ2-5, with a weak D call TRBD1 (5 bases). The V gene's germline CDR1 is KGHSH and CDR2 LQKENI. The ends were cut back, 4 bases at V and 4 bases at J, with 10 bases in the middle. The CDR3 sequence is 13 residues long. The CDR3 region has the DNA TGTGCCAGCTCACTGCAGGGTGGAGAGACCCAGTACTTC. This translates into CASSLQGGETQYF.

In nucleotides, the CDR3 is TGTGCCAGCTCACCAGGTCTGAGCGGCTCCAGCGCTGAAGCTTTCTTT. The encoded protein is CASSPGLSGSSAEAFF. The genes are TRBV18 and TRBJ1-1; unclear D gene. Germline assignment: CDR1 KGHSH and CDR2 LQKENI. V lost 2 bases, J lost 6 bases, and 19 bases lay in between. There are 16 residues in the CDR3.